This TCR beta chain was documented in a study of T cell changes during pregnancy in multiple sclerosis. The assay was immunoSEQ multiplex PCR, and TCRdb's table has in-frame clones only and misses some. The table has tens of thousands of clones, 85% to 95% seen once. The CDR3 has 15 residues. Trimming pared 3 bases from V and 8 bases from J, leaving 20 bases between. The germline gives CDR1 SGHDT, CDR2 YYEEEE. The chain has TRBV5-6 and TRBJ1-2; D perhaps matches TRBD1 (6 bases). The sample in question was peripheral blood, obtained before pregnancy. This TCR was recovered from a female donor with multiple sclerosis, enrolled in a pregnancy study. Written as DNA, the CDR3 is TGTGCCAGCAGCTGGGGAGGGGGGGGCGCTTCAGGCTACACCTTC. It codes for CASSWGGGGASGYTF.